One and the same sample provided the 6 T cell receptor beta chains below, sequenced in a study of cytomegalovirus exposure and HLA in healthy donors. The PCR ran on 60 Vbeta and 13 Jbeta primers. TCRdb's copy holds only in-frame clones and misses some; the assay was immunoSEQ multiplex PCR. The ten top clones account for about 0.83%, within a sample of approximately 79,000 clones. The sequencing input was PBMCs. These receptors were collected from a boy younger than 18 in good health and CMV-seronegative.

The chain combines TRBV19 with TRBJ1-5; D might be TRBD1 (5 bases). Germline V gene lookup returns CDR1 LNHDA and CDR2 SQIVND (reference sequence). Trimming left V 4 bases short and J 1 base short, with 11 bases between. This CDR3 has 15 residues. The CDR3 nucleotides are TGTGCCAGTAGTACTGCGGGGGGAAGCAATCAGCCCCAGCATTTT. Protein sequence: CASSTAGGSNQPQHF. The full variable domain, its missing parts supplied by reference TRBV19 and TRBJ1-5, is DGGITQSPKYLFRKEGQNVTLSCEQNLNHDAMYWYRQDPGQGLRLIYYSQIVNDFQKGDIAEGYSVSREKKESFPLTVTSAQKNPTAFYLCASSTAGGSNQPQHFGDGTRLSIL.

CDR3 coding DNA: TGTGCCAGCAGGGAAGTGGGAGGGCGCTACGAGCAGTACTTC. This codes for CASREVGGRYEQYF. The chain has TRBV27 and TRBJ2-7, with TRBD2 matching over 7 bases. Trimming cost V 6 bases and J 3 bases; bases outside gene matches: 8. This CDR3 contains 14 residues. The germline CDR1 and CDR2 sequences are MNHEY and SMNVEV (reference sequence).

The V call is TRBV4-1, the J call TRBJ2-1; perhaps TRBD2 as D (6 bases). The germline V gene encodes CDR1 MGHRA and CDR2 YSYEKL. The V end lost 4 bases, the J end lost 7 bases, and 14 bases lay between the germline ends. This CDR3 has 14 amino acids. CDR3 protein: CASSLSGGSNEQFF. In nucleotides, the CDR3 is TGCGCCAGCAGCCTCTCCGGGGGTAGTAATGAGCAGTTCTTC.

The chain joins TRBV18 to TRBJ2-7, with TRBD2 matching over 10 bases. Looked up from germline, CDR1 is KGHSH and CDR2 is LQKENI. J was trimmed by 5 bases and V by 0 bases; bases with no gene match: 13. The CDR3 loop spans 18 amino acids. Here the CDR3 DNA reads TGTGCCAGCTCACCACCTTCAAGCGGGGGGGCCAGGTCTCACGAGCAGTACTTC. Its translation is CASSPPSSGGARSHEQYF. Filled out from reference TRBV18 and TRBJ2-7, the complete variable domain reads NAGVMQNPRHLVRRRGQEARLRCSPMKGHSHVYWYRQLPEEGLKFMVYLQKENIIDESGMPKERFSAEFPKEGPSILRIQQVVRGDSAAYFCASSPPSSGGARSHEQYFGPGTRLTVT.

V gene TRBV9 combines with J gene TRBJ2-3, with 15 bases that match TRBD2. From germline, CDR1 is SGDLS and CDR2 YYNGEE. The CDR3 length is 18 residues. V lost 4 bases, J lost 3 bases, and 9 bases stayed unmatched. The CDR3 DNA sequence: TGTGCCAGCAGCTTAGGACTAGCGGGAGGGGTGAAAACAGATACGCAGTATTTT. Residues: CASSLGLAGGVKTDTQYF.

J is TRBJ2-7 and V is TRBV5-1; TRBD1 aligns across 7 bases. The V segment lost 0 bases and the J segment 4 bases; nucleotides outside the gene matches: 10. Germline loops: CDR1 SGHRS, CDR2 YFSETQ. The length of the CDR3 is 16 residues. The CDR3 DNA sequence: TGCGCCAGCAGCTTGGAACAGGGGTTGACTACGTACGAGCAGTACTTC. This encodes CASSLEQGLTTYEQYF.